A selection of T cell receptor beta chains follows, all from one sample in a study of cytomegalovirus exposure and HLA in healthy donors. Sequenced by immunoSEQ multiplex PCR; TCRdb stores in-frame clones only, minus some. Found here are approximately 100,000 clones, roughly 70% of them singletons; the top ten hold around 2.8%. Material: PBMCs. The receptors shown here come from a male donor in good health and CMV-seropositive. Both conserved end residues are part of each CDR3. The D gene is left open where the match is weak. The size entry is marked missing in some rows and otherwise reads once, few, many or a size class.

D	V	size	length	J	DNA	CDR3
.	TRBV29-1	.	13	TRBJ1-5	TGCAGCGTTCATCTGGGGCCCAATCAGCCCCAGCATTTT	CSVHLGPNQPQHF
.	TRBV27	.	14	TRBJ2-7	TGTGCCAGCAGGAGTCGCCCCTCAGGCTACGAGCAGTACTTC	CASRSRPSGYEQYF
TRBD1	TRBV4-3	once	15	TRBJ1-1	TGCGCCAGCAGCACCAGACAGGGGGCGCGAACTGAAGCTTTCTTT	CASSTRQGARTEAFF
.	TRBV4-3	.	13	TRBJ1-1	TGCGCCAGCAGCCTCAGGGGAAACACTGAAGCTTTCTTT	CASSLRGNTEAFF
.	TRBV29-1	once	16	TRBJ2-3	TGCAGCGTTACGGGACAGCCGGGGGTGGGAATGGCTACGCAGTATTTT	CSVTGQPGVGMATQYF
.	TRBV11-2	.	15	TRBJ1-4	TGTGCCAGCAGCCAGACCCGGGGGGATGACGAAAAACTGTTTTTT	CASSQTRGDDEKLFF
.	TRBV4-3	.	14	TRBJ2-7	TGCGCCAGCAGCCAATCTGCCCAGGGCTACGAGCAGTACTTC	CASSQSAQGYEQYF
TRBD1	TRBV2	.	14	TRBJ2-7	TGTGCCAGCAGCACCGGGACAGGGATATACGAGCAGTACTTC	CASSTGTGIYEQYF
.	TRBV7-9	few	12	TRBJ2-7	TGTGCCAGCAATTACGGGTCCCACGAGCAGTACTTC	CASNYGSHEQYF
TRBD2	TRBV28	.	16	TRBJ2-1	TGTGCCAGCAGTTTAAGGACTAGCGGGAGAGGTAATGAGCAGTTCTTC	CASSLRTSGRGNEQFF
TRBD2	TRBV9	.	15	TRBJ2-7	TGTGCCAGCAGCGTAGCATTAGCGGGAGACTACGAGCAGTACTTC	CASSVALAGDYEQYF
.	TRBV7-2	few	17	TRBJ1-2	TGTGCCAGCAGCTTAGTTCGTGTTGAACCCGGGAACTATGGCTACACCTTC	CASSLVRVEPGNYGYTF
TRBD1	TRBV4-2	.	14	TRBJ2-1	TGTGCCAGCAGCCCCCCGACAGGGGACAATGAGCAGTTCTTC	CASSPPTGDNEQFF
TRBD2	TRBV4-2	few	17	TRBJ2-5	TGTGCCAGCAGCCAAAGGACTAGCGGGGAGGGGGGAGAGACCCAGTACTTC	CASSQRTSGEGGETQYF
TRBD2	TRBV29-1	.	13	TRBJ2-5	TGCAGCGTTGAAGATCTCCCTAGCGGGGGCTCAAACTTC	CSVEDLPSGGSNF
TRBD1	TRBV5-4	once	17	TRBJ2-5	TGTGCCAGCAGCCGCAGTCAGGTCTCCCGACAGGGTGGGCCCCAGTACTTC	CASSRSQVSRQGGPQYF
TRBD2	TRBV25-1	.	17	TRBJ2-3	TGTGCCAGCAGTGAGGGGAGCCTAGCGGGGTTCCCAGATACGCAGTATTTT	CASSEGSLAGFPDTQYF
.	TRBV13	.	16	TRBJ2-2	TGTGCCAGCAGCCCAGAAGACAGGTTCTACACCGGGGAGCTGTTTTTT	CASSPEDRFYTGELFF
.	TRBV7-8	few	16	TRBJ2-2	TGTGCCAGCATAAGACAGGACATAACGAACACCGGGGAGCTGTTTTTT	CASIRQDITNTGELFF
.	TRBV7-2	once	15	TRBJ1-2	TGTGCCAGCAGCTTAGGGGCAGGGGCCAACTATGGCTACACCTTC	CASSLGAGANYGYTF
.	TRBV9	few	14	TRBJ2-1	TGTGCCAGCAGCGTAGAGGGGACCTACAATGAGCAGTTCTTC	CASSVEGTYNEQFF
.	TRBV20-1	.	11	TRBJ1-1	TGCAGTGCCATGCGAGACACTGAAGCTTTCTTT	CSAMRDTEAFF
.	TRBV5-1	.	11	TRBJ2-7	TGCGCCAGCAGCTGGGGACTTGAGCAGTACTTC	CASSWGLEQYF
.	TRBV5-4	.	13	TRBJ1-1	TGTGCCAGCAGCTTGGGGGCAAGTAATGAAGCTTTCTTT	CASSLGASNEAFF
.	TRBV4-3	.	18	TRBJ1-5	TGCGCCAGCAGCCCCTCTCATCAAGGCGGCTATAGCAATCAGCCCCAGCATTTT	CASSPSHQGGYSNQPQHF
TRBD1	TRBV27	.	15	TRBJ1-2	TGTGCCAGCAGTTACCAACTTCAGGGGGCGCGTGGCTACACCTTC	CASSYQLQGARGYTF
.	TRBV15	.	14	TRBJ1-1	TGTGCCACCAGCAGAGACAGGAGGGTCACTGAAGCTTTCTTT	CATSRDRRVTEAFF
TRBD2	TRBV28	.	15	TRBJ2-7	TGTGCCAGCAGTGACCCTAGCGGGGGGGATGAGGAGCAGTACTTC	CASSDPSGGDEEQYF
.	TRBV4-3	once	14	TRBJ2-3	TGCGCCAGCAGCCAAGTGCAGGGTCCAGATACGCAGTATTTT	CASSQVQGPDTQYF
.	TRBV28	.	12	TRBJ2-1	TGTGCCAGCTCGCCGGGACACCTAAAGGAGTTCTTC	CASSPGHLKEFF
.	TRBV5-8	.	15	TRBJ2-2	TGTGCCAGCAGCACCTACCGTAAGGGGGCCGGGGAGCTGTTTTTT	CASSTYRKGAGELFF
TRBD2	TRBV28	.	15	TRBJ2-7	TGTGCCAGCAGTTTATCCCTAGCGGCAATCTACGAGCAGTACTTC	CASSLSLAAIYEQYF
.	TRBV28	.	14	TRBJ2-1	TGTGCCAGCAGTTTATTTCAGGGGGGCAATGAGCAGTTCTTC	CASSLFQGGNEQFF
.	TRBV6-1	.	16	TRBJ1-1	TGTGCCAGCAGTGGACTGAACGGGGTGCAGAGAACTGAAGCTTTCTTT	CASSGLNGVQRTEAFF
.	TRBV5-5	.	15	TRBJ2-7	TGTGCCAGCAGCTTGGGACTAGGAATTTCCTACGAGCAGTACTTC	CASSLGLGISYEQYF
TRBD2	TRBV7-9	.	14	TRBJ2-7	TGTGCCAGCAGCCGCCCCGCGGGGAGGGACGAGCAGTACTTC	CASSRPAGRDEQYF
TRBD1	TRBV9	.	16	TRBJ2-2	TGTGCCAGCAGCGTCATGGGACAGGGCGTCACCGGGGAGCTGTTTTTT	CASSVMGQGVTGELFF
.	TRBV5-6	.	13	TRBJ2-7	TGTGCCAGCAGCCGGTCGAAACGTTGCGAGCAGTACTTC	CASSRSKRCEQYF
TRBD1	TRBV28	.	14	TRBJ1-2	TGTGCCAGCAGCCGACAGGGGGCGCCGGGAGGCTACACCTTC	CASSRQGAPGGYTF
.	TRBV5-6	.	13	TRBJ2-7	TGTGCCAGCAGCTTCAGGGTTAGTGACGAGCAGTACTTC	CASSFRVSDEQYF
TRBD2	TRBV9	.	16	TRBJ2-1	TGTGCCAGCAGCGTAGCGGGGGGAGCGTCCTACAATGAGCAGTTCTTC	CASSVAGGASYNEQFF
.	TRBV9	.	15	TRBJ1-3	TGTGCCAGCAGCGTAGGAGGGACTGCCGGAAACACCATATATTTT	CASSVGGTAGNTIYF
TRBD1	TRBV5-6	.	14	TRBJ1-5	TGTGCCAGCAGCTTTCAGGGGGCCCATCAGCCCCAGCATTTT	CASSFQGAHQPQHF
.	TRBV19	few	14	TRBJ2-7	TGTGCCAGTAGTACCGGACTTAGCTCCTACGAGCAGTACTTC	CASSTGLSSYEQYF
.	TRBV7-9	.	14	TRBJ1-5	TGTGCCAGCAGCTCTTCCAGTAACAATCAGCCCCAGCATTTT	CASSSSSNNQPQHF
TRBD1	TRBV6-1	once	17	TRBJ1-1	TGTGCCAGCAGTGAGAAAACAGGGGGGAATTTTGTCACTGAAGCTTTCTTT	CASSEKTGGNFVTEAFF
.	TRBV19	.	14	TRBJ2-3	TGTGCCAGTATGAGGAACCTCCGCACAGATACGCAGTATTTT	CASMRNLRTDTQYF
.	TRBV5-1	.	15	TRBJ2-7	TGCGCCAGCAGCTTGGGTCCGGGTTCTGCCTACGAGCAGTACTTC	CASSLGPGSAYEQYF
TRBD1	TRBV29-1	few	16	TRBJ2-7	TGCAGCGGCTTGGGACAGGGAAAAAGGAGCTCCTACGAGCAGTACTTC	CSGLGQGKRSSYEQYF
TRBD2	TRBV7-3	.	18	TRBJ2-6	TGTGCCAGCAGCTTATCTAGCGGGGGGTACTCTGGGGCCAACGTCCTGACTTTC	CASSLSSGGYSGANVLTF
TRBD1	TRBV27	.	16	TRBJ2-6	TGTGCCAGCAGTTTACGGGGACAGGCTGGGGCCAACGTCCTGACTTTC	CASSLRGQAGANVLTF
.	TRBV7-2	.	16	TRBJ1-4	TGTGCCAGCAGCTTCGCTACAGGGACAACTAATGAAAAACTGTTTTTT	CASSFATGTTNEKLFF
.	TRBV7-2	few	15	TRBJ2-7	TGTGCCAGCAGCTTAGGTCTAGCGTATTCCTACGAGCAGTACTTC	CASSLGLAYSYEQYF
TRBD1	TRBV5-1	.	15	TRBJ2-7	TGCGCCAGCAGCTTGGCCCGAGACAGGGTTTACGAGCAGTACTTC	CASSLARDRVYEQYF
.	TRBV5-6	.	13	TRBJ2-7	TGTGCCAGCAGCTTGGGGCCGGGGAACGAGCAGTACTTC	CASSLGPGNEQYF